Below are 28 T cell receptor beta chains sequenced from a single sample in a study of blood T cell repertoires in COVID-19. TCRdb's copy holds only in-frame clones and misses some; the assay was immunoSEQ multiplex PCR. The sample contains just over 95,000 clones, around 76% of which appear only once. The specimen sequenced was peripheral blood. These receptor sequences come from a man older than 75 with acute or convalescent COVID-19.

The chain joins TRBV2 to TRBJ2-2; TRBD2 agrees at 8 bases. The CDR3 totals 17 residues. V lost 1 base and J lost 1; bases outside the gene matches: 5. Germline loops: CDR1 SNHLY, CDR2 FYNNEI. The DNA for the CDR3 is TGTGCCAGCAGTGAAGTAGGCGGGGGGCGGAACACCGGGGAGCTGTTTTTT. The encoded protein is CASSEVGGGRNTGELFF.

V is TRBV7-2 and J is TRBJ2-7; no clear D. Germline CDR1 is SGHTA and CDR2 is FQGNSA. The CDR3 has 12 amino acids. The V gene lost 2 bases and the J gene lost 3 bases, with 5 bases spanning the gap. In DNA form, the CDR3 reads TGTGCCAGCAGCTTATCGGTCTACGAGCAGTACTTC. This gives the protein CASSLSVYEQYF. The whole variable domain, remainder taken from reference TRBV7-2 and TRBJ2-7, is GAGVSQSPSNKVTEKGKDVELRCDPISGHTALYWYRQSLGQGLEFLIYFQGNSAPDKSGLPSDRFSAERTGGSVSTLTIQRTQQEDSAVYLCASSLSVYEQYFGPGTRLTVT.

This clone showed up just once. The J gene is TRBJ2-2, the V gene TRBV5-1, with D tentatively TRBD2 (5 bases). The V end was cut by 3 bases, the J end by 6 bases, with 18 bases between. CDR1 and CDR2 from the germline V gene are SGHRS and YFSETQ. This CDR3 region has 16 residues. The CDR3 loop reads CASSSVGVGLPGELFF. DNA of the CDR3: TGCGCCAGCAGCTCGGTCGGGGTAGGGTTGCCCGGGGAGCTGTTTTTT.

To note about this clone: Other DNA sequences in the sample encode the same CDR3. The chain has TRBV24-1 and TRBJ2-7; 8 bases are shared with TRBD1. V dropped 2 bases and J dropped 7; count of bases not matched to a gene: 12. The germline CDR1 and CDR2 sequences are KGHDR and SFDVKD. The CDR3 runs to 16 residues. In DNA, the CDR3 is TGTGCCACCAGTGATTCAGGGGGCAACTTACGGCGTGAGCAGTACTTC. As protein: CATSDSGGNLRREQYF.

This sequence joins TRBV5-1 and TRBJ2-3; D may be TRBD2 (5 bases). The V and J ends lost 0 bases and 0 bases respectively, with 5 bases between them. There are 14 residues in the CDR3. Per germline, CDR1 SGHRS and CDR2 YFSETQ. CDR3 bases: TGCGCCAGCAGCTTGGCGGGGAGCACAGATACGCAGTATTTT. Amino acid sequence: CASSLAGSTDTQYF.

The chain combines TRBV19 with TRBJ2-3; TRBD1 aligns across 9 bases. Unmatched junction bases numbered 1, after V lost 3 bases and J lost 6 bases. In germline, CDR1 is LNHDA, CDR2 SQIVND (reference sequence). This CDR3 is 13 amino acids long. The CDR3 DNA is TGTGCCAGTAGTATGGACAGGGGTGATACGCAGTATTTT. Translation: CASSMDRGDTQYF. The whole variable domain, filled in from reference TRBV19 and TRBJ2-3, reads DGGITQSPKYLFRKEGQNVTLSCEQNLNHDAMYWYRQDPGQGLRLIYYSQIVNDFQKGDIAEGYSVSREKKESFPLTVTSAQKNPTAFYLCASSMDRGDTQYFGPGTRLTVL.

The chain links TRBV6-6 to TRBJ2-5; D may be TRBD2 (5 bases). The CDR3 covers 13 residues. Between the trimmed V and J ends, which lost 2 bases and 5 bases, there was a span of 9 bases. Germline V gene data show CDR1 as MNHNY and CDR2 as SVGAGI (reference sequence). CDR3 coding DNA: TGTGCCAGCAGTTACAGGGAGTGGGAGACCCAGTACTTC. Protein: CASSYREWETQYF.

The chain is built from TRBV5-1 and TRBJ2-7; tentatively, D is TRBD1 (6 bases). Trimming stripped 6 bases from V and 0 bases from J, with 7 bases between. Germline CDR1 reads SGHRS; CDR2 reads YFSETQ. The CDR3 has 12 amino acids. CDR3 nucleotide sequence: TGCGCCAGCACAGGGGACTCCTACGAGCAGTACTTC. Encoded protein: CASTGDSYEQYF.

This clone showed up just once. The chain employs TRBV15 and TRBJ2-7; 8 bases agree with TRBD2. V trimming: 4 bases; J trimming: 7 bases; junction bases outside the gene matches: 9. CDR1 and CDR2 from the germline V gene are LNHNV and YYDKDF (reference sequence). There are 14 residues in the CDR3. In DNA form, the CDR3 reads TGTGCCACCAGCAACGGCGGGGGGCGGAGAGAGCAGTACTTC. As protein: CATSNGGGRREQYF.

The rearrangement uses TRBV10-2 and TRBJ1-2; weak D call: TRBD1 (5 bases). Germline CDR1 reads WSHSY; CDR2 reads SAAADI. This CDR3 has 12 residues. The V and J ends lost 8 bases and 2 bases respectively, with 9 bases between them. The CDR3 DNA reads TGCGCCAGCGGGGGAGGGAACTATGGCTACACCTTC. Amino acids: CASGGGNYGYTF.

The CDR3 region is CASSVEAGTTTDTQYF. For the CDR3, the DNA is TGTGCCAGCAGCGTAGAGGCAGGGACAACGACAGATACGCAGTATTTT. The rearrangement joins TRBV9 to TRBJ2-3; D may be TRBD1 (6 bases). CDR3 size: 16 residues. V was shortened by 0 bases and J by 3 bases, with 14 bases between the two germline ends. Germline V gene data show CDR1 as SGDLS and CDR2 as YYNGEE.

The rearrangement uses TRBV3-1 (or the pseudogene TRBV3-2) and TRBJ2-7, with 7 bases aligning to TRBD1. The V gene's germline CDR1 is LGHDT and CDR2 YNNKEL (reference sequence). The CDR3 totals 13 residues. V was clipped by 4 bases and J by 6 bases; unmatched bases: 6. CDR3 amino acids: CASSPTGVSEQYF. CDR3 bases: TGTGCCAGCAGCCCCACAGGGGTAAGCGAGCAGTACTTC.

This clone was observed a single time. This sequence joins TRBV7-6 and TRBJ1-5, with D possibly TRBD1 on 5 matching bases. In germline, CDR1 is SGHVS, CDR2 FNYEAQ. The CDR3 totals 14 residues. V lost 5 bases, J lost 3 bases, and 11 bases lay in between. The CDR3 loop reads CASSITGPNQPQHF. In DNA, the CDR3 is TGTGCCAGCAGCATCACAGGCCCCAATCAGCCCCAGCATTTT.

A single count supports this clone. The chain carries TRBV4-3 and TRBJ2-1; D gene uncertain. The CDR3 loop spans 12 amino acids. Trimming left V 5 bases short and J 5 bases short, with 7 bases between. CDR1 and CDR2 (germline): LGHNA, YSLEER. The CDR3 region is CASSKTDNEQFF. The CDR3 DNA sequence: TGCGCCAGCAGCAAAACAGACAATGAGCAGTTCTTC.

The chain recombines TRBV30 with TRBJ1-6; 12 positions agree with TRBD1. The germline gives CDR1 GTSNPN, CDR2 SVGIG (reference sequence). V gave up 0 bases and J gave up 5 bases; unmatched junction bases: 5. The CDR3 runs 17 residues. This CDR3 is CAWSVGTGGANNSPLHF. The CDR3 DNA reads TGTGCCTGGAGTGTAGGGACAGGGGGCGCGAATAATTCACCCCTCCACTTT.

The rearrangement joins TRBV11-2 to TRBJ2-7; 10 positions agree with TRBD1. Unmatched junction bases numbered 2, after V lost 3 bases and J lost 3 bases. The CDR3 sequence is 14 residues long. CDR1 and CDR2 from the germline V gene are SGHAT and FQNNGV. CDR3 sequence (DNA): TGTGCCAGCAGCTTCGGGGACAGGGGCTACGAGCAGTACTTC. It specifies CASSFGDRGYEQYF.

The rearrangement uses TRBV6-5 and TRBJ1-5, with a tentative D call TRBD1 (6 bases). This CDR3 region has 14 residues. With 6 bases removed from V and 2 bases from J, the gap between germline ends came to 11 bases. From germline, CDR1 is MNHEY and CDR2 SVGAGI. CDR3: CASSARTGNQPQHF. The CDR3, as DNA: TGTGCCAGCAGCGCCAGGACAGGCAATCAGCCCCAGCATTTT.

The rearrangement joins TRBV7-8 to TRBJ1-5; D is perhaps TRBD1 (5 bases). V dropped 4 bases and J dropped 3 bases, with 10 bases sitting between them. The CDR3 spans 14 residues. The germline V gene has CDR1 SGHVS and CDR2 FQNEAQ. CDR3: CASSSGLLNQPQHF. Here the CDR3 DNA reads TGTGCCAGCAGCTCGGGACTTCTCAATCAGCCCCAGCATTTT.

This clone appeared a single time. This sequence joins TRBV30 and TRBJ2-7; a weak D match, TRBD1 (5 bases). The ends were cut back, 0 bases at V and 5 bases at J, with 14 bases in the middle. The V gene's germline CDR1 is GTSNPN and CDR2 SVGIG (reference sequence). The CDR3 totals 14 residues. Here the CDR3 reads CAWSVAGFIHEQYF. The CDR3 coding sequence is TGTGCCTGGAGTGTTGCAGGGTTTATCCACGAGCAGTACTTC. The variable domain in full, with the rest retrieved from reference TRBV30 and TRBJ2-7, is SQTIHQWPATLVQPVGSPLSLECTVEGTSNPNLYWYRQAAGRGLQLLFYSVGIGQISSEVPQNLSASRPQDRQFILSSKKLLLSDSGFYLCAWSVAGFIHEQYFGPGTRLTVT.

V gene TRBV2 combines with J gene TRBJ1-6, with D possibly TRBD1 on 6 matching bases. Germline V gene sequence: CDR1 SNHLY, CDR2 FYNNEI. The CDR3 loop spans 21 amino acids. V shed 0 bases and J shed 9 bases, with 30 bases lying between them. Written as DNA, the CDR3 is TGTGCCAGCAGTGAAGCGGTTCCCAGACCGGGACAAAGGAGGTTTGGTTCACCCCTCCACTTT. Protein sequence: CASSEAVPRPGQRRFGSPLHF.

The J gene is TRBJ2-2, the V gene TRBV4-3, with D uncertain. Trimming left V 0 bases short and J 9 bases short, with 17 bases between. The germline CDR1 and CDR2 sequences are LGHNA and YSLEER. The CDR3 is 16 amino acids. CDR3 sequence reads: CASSQDPGGLSRELFF. CDR3 DNA: TGCGCCAGCAGCCAAGACCCGGGTGGGTTGTCTCGGGAGCTGTTTTTT.

This sequence joins TRBV19 and TRBJ2-2; tentatively, D is TRBD1 (6 bases). Germline loops: CDR1 LNHDA, CDR2 SQIVND (reference sequence). CDR3 size: 13 residues. Trimming removed 5 bases from V and 7 bases from J, with 11 bases in between. In nucleotides, the CDR3 is TGTGCCAGTAGTTCACAGGGAGTCGGGGAGCTGTTTTTT. Translating it yields CASSSQGVGELFF.

The chain employs TRBV18 and TRBJ2-5; D is ambiguous. The CDR3 is 13 residues long. Per germline, CDR1 KGHSH and CDR2 LQKENI. V lost 2 bases, J lost 2 bases, and 6 bases lay in between. The CDR3 sequence: CASSPSRQETQYF. CDR3 coding DNA: TGTGCCAGCTCACCAAGCCGACAAGAGACCCAGTACTTC. The full variable domain, its missing parts supplied by reference TRBV18 and TRBJ2-5, is NAGVMQNPRHLVRRRGQEARLRCSPMKGHSHVYWYRQLPEEGLKFMVYLQKENIIDESGMPKERFSAEFPKEGPSILRIQQVVRGDSAAYFCASSPSRQETQYFGPGTRLLVL.

This sequence joins TRBV28 and TRBJ2-7; unclear D gene. Trimming took 2 bases from V and 5 from J, leaving 10 bases between them. Germline V gene sequence: CDR1 MDHEN, CDR2 SYDVKM. This CDR3 has 13 amino acids. The CDR3 DNA reads as TGTGCCAGCAGTTTAACCGGTTTTGACGAGCAGTACTTC. This codes for CASSLTGFDEQYF.

The chain carries TRBV10-2 and TRBJ1-2; a weak D match, TRBD1 (5 bases). CDR1 and CDR2 from the germline V gene are WSHSY and SAAADI. This CDR3 contains 15 residues. V dropped 6 bases and J dropped 0 bases, with 14 bases sitting between them. The CDR3 spells CASSSRGEANYGYTF. The CDR3 DNA follows: TGCGCCAGCAGCTCTCGAGGGGAGGCTAACTATGGCTACACCTTC.

This clone occurred a few times. The V gene is TRBV2, the J gene TRBJ2-1, with 8 bases lining up with TRBD2. The CDR3 is 14 residues long. Per the germline V gene, CDR1 is SNHLY and CDR2 is FYNNEI. V gave up 8 bases and J gave up 4 bases; unmatched junction bases: 7. CDR3 in DNA: TGTGCCAGCCAAAGCGGGGGCAATTACAATGAGCAGTTCTTC. Protein product: CASQSGGNYNEQFF.

The rearrangement joins TRBV19 to TRBJ2-7; TRBD1 matches at 12 bases. In germline, CDR1 is LNHDA, CDR2 SQIVND (reference sequence). The junction had 10 bases not matched to a gene; V was cut back by 5 bases and J by 11 bases. This CDR3 region has 14 residues. CDR3 bases: TGTGCCAGTAGTGGAGGGACAGGGGGCTTTGAGAAGTACTTC. It is translated as CASSGGTGGFEKYF.

This chain links TRBV2 with TRBJ1-6, with D perhaps matching TRBD1 (5 bases). CDR1 SNHLY and CDR2 FYNNEI come from the germline V gene. The CDR3 contains 13 residues. V lost 7 bases and J 9 bases, leaving 13 bases between the germline ends. CDR3 in amino acids: CASKSGSLSPLHF. CDR3 nucleotide sequence: TGTGCCAGCAAATCAGGGTCTCTTTCACCCCTCCACTTT.